This is a list of T cell receptor beta chains from one sample in a study of technical replicates of blood from a few donors. The method was immunoSEQ multiplex PCR; TCRdb's version includes in-frame clones alone and lacks a portion of them. Among around 70,000 clones, about 95% were seen once, and the ten largest hold around 0.24%. Material: T cells isolated from PBMCs. The receptor set was obtained from a human donor in good health. Each CDR3 is given with its conserved first and last residue. Each record gives: V gene, clone size, D gene, J gene, CDR3 DNA, CDR3 protein. A D gene is named only where the DNA matches it firmly. The listing skips clone size in some rows; elsewhere it reads once, few, many or a size class.

TRBV11-2	NA	NA	TRBJ1-4	TGTGCCAGCAGTTCCCCTCAGGGTCAGCACGGAAAACTGTTTTTT	CASSSPQGQHGKLFF
TRBV7-9	NA	TRBD1	TRBJ2-1	TGTGCCAGCACCCTACCGGGACAGCTCTCCTACAATGAGCAGTTCTTC	CASTLPGQLSYNEQFF
TRBV30	NA	NA	TRBJ2-5	TGTGCCCTTCGGAGAGACGGAGACCAAGAGACCCAGTACTTC	CALRRDGDQETQYF
TRBV5-1	NA	TRBD2	TRBJ2-7	TGCGCCAGCAGCCCGGGGGGGGTCGAGCAGTACTTC	CASSPGGVEQYF
TRBV10-2	NA	NA	TRBJ2-7	TGCGCCAGCAGTGAGACGGCGGGGTACGAGCAGTACTTC	CASSETAGYEQYF
TRBV10-1	NA	NA	TRBJ2-7	TGCGCCAGCAGCGCCGTATCGGGCGGGACCACTCCCTACGAGCAGTACTTC	CASSAVSGGTTPYEQYF
TRBV11-2	NA	NA	TRBJ1-1	TGTGCCAGCAGCCGGGGAGCGGGTTCTACCTGGTTGAACACTGAAGCTTTCTTT	CASSRGAGSTWLNTEAFF
TRBV14	NA	TRBD1	TRBJ1-1	TGTGCCAGCAGCCAAGGCCGACAGGGCCTGTGGTCTTTCTTT	CASSQGRQGLWSFF
TRBV19	NA	NA	TRBJ1-4	TGTGCCAGTAGTTCAACTATGCGGGGGAATGAAAAACTGTTTTTT	CASSSTMRGNEKLFF
TRBV11-3	once	NA	TRBJ2-7	TGTGCCAGCAGCTTAGGGGCAGGTACCTACGAGCAGTACTTC	CASSLGAGTYEQYF
TRBV11-2	NA	NA	TRBJ2-2	TGTGCCAGCAGCCGGGTAGGGAACACCGGGGAGCTGTTTTTT	CASSRVGNTGELFF
TRBV27	NA	TRBD1	TRBJ2-1	TGTGCCAGCAGTCCAACAGGGGGCGAGACGGTTGAGCAGTTCTTC	CASSPTGGETVEQFF
TRBV29-1	NA	TRBD1	TRBJ2-1	TGCAGCGTAGACCGGACAGGGAACAATGAGCAGTTCTTC	CSVDRTGNNEQFF
TRBV28	NA	TRBD2	TRBJ2-7	TGTGCCAGCAGTGCTACGACTAGCGGGAGTTCCTACGAGCAGTACTTC	CASSATTSGSSYEQYF
TRBV5-1	NA	NA	TRBJ2-5	TGCGCCAGCAGCTTCTCCGGGGGAGAGACCCAGTACTTC	CASSFSGGETQYF
TRBV4-1	NA	TRBD1	TRBJ2-7	TGCGCCAGCAGCCACCCGACAGGGAGCTCCTACGAGCAGTACTTC	CASSHPTGSSYEQYF
TRBV15	NA	NA	TRBJ1-2	TGTGCCACCAGCAGAGAAGTGGGAGAAGCAGATGGCTACACCTTC	CATSREVGEADGYTF
TRBV11-1	NA	NA	TRBJ2-7	TGTGCCAGCAGCTCCCTGAGCGAGGGGGTGATATACGAGCAGTACTTC	CASSSLSEGVIYEQYF
TRBV4-1	NA	TRBD2	TRBJ2-7	TGCGCCAGCAGATGGGACGTGGGAGGGTTCTACGAGCAGTACTTC	CASRWDVGGFYEQYF
TRBV27	NA	NA	TRBJ2-2	TGTGCCAGCAGTTTATCGATCGGGACCGGGGAGCTGTTTTTT	CASSLSIGTGELFF
TRBV5-4	NA	NA	TRBJ1-2	TGTGCCAGCGGACATCCTCCTAACTATGGCTACACCTTC	CASGHPPNYGYTF
TRBV5-4	NA	TRBD1	TRBJ1-1	TGTGCCAGCAGACACCGGGACAGACTGAACACTGAAGCTTTCTTT	CASRHRDRLNTEAFF
TRBV10-2	NA	NA	TRBJ2-3	TGCGCCAGCAGTGAGCAACAGGGCACAGATACGCAGTATTTT	CASSEQQGTDTQYF
TRBV18	NA	TRBD1	TRBJ2-4	TGTGCCAGCTCCGACGGCAGGGGGCCTTATCTAGCCAAAAACATTCAGTACTTC	CASSDGRGPYLAKNIQYF
TRBV6-5	NA	NA	TRBJ2-6	TGTGCCAGCGCCCGGGGGGCTGGAAGGGCCAACGTCCTGACTTTC	CASARGAGRANVLTF
TRBV7-6	NA	NA	TRBJ2-1	TGTGCCAGCAGCACCCCTAGCGCCCCGTCGGTGTTCTTC	CASSTPSAPSVFF
TRBV5-1	NA	NA	TRBJ2-3	TGCGCCAGCAGCAGCGCGAGGGTGACAGATACGCAGTATTTT	CASSSARVTDTQYF
TRBV6-5	NA	NA	TRBJ2-2	TGTGCCAGCAGTTATTCTAAGAACACCGGGGAGCTGTTTTTT	CASSYSKNTGELFF
TRBV28	few	TRBD1	TRBJ2-7	TGTGCCAGCACCATACAGGGGTTCGACCTCGAGCAGTACTTC	CASTIQGFDLEQYF
TRBV19	NA	TRBD1	TRBJ1-1	TGTGCCAGCAGGGACAGTGCGAACACTGAAGCTTTCTTT	CASRDSANTEAFF
TRBV5-4	NA	TRBD1	TRBJ1-5	TGTGCCAGCAGCCTCGACAGGGCTGTGGAGCCCCAGCATTTT	CASSLDRAVEPQHF
TRBV5-1	NA	NA	TRBJ2-3	TGCGCCAGCCGCGGAGAAGATACGCAGTATTTT	CASRGEDTQYF
TRBV29-1	NA	NA	TRBJ1-1	TGCAGCGTTCAATTACAGAACACTGAAGCTTTCTTT	CSVQLQNTEAFF
TRBV5-1	NA	NA	TRBJ2-7	TGCGCCAGCTCCTCGACAGTATACTACGAGCAGTACTTC	CASSSTVYYEQYF
TRBV11-2	NA	TRBD1	TRBJ2-3	TGTGCCAGCAGCCCGACAGGGGGCAGGTCAGATACGCAGTATTTT	CASSPTGGRSDTQYF
TRBV4-2	NA	TRBD2	TRBJ2-1	TGTGCCAGCAGCCCTCCTCGGGCGGGAGAGATAATCTACAATGAGCAGTTCTTC	CASSPPRAGEIIYNEQFF